This T cell receptor beta chain was documented in a study of cytomegalovirus exposure and HLA in healthy donors. Findings of the study overall: An observed cluster of highly shared sequence variants was recorded as a likely sequencing artifact. When analyzed later, a missense DCLRE1C variant was found to be linked to TCR beta V- and J-gene trimming. A later analysis by the authors found several of the most significant clusters apparently linked to common viral pathogens.

The germline CDR1 and CDR2 sequences are SNHLY and FYNNEI. The CDR3 has 11 residues. Trimming took 8 bases from V and 5 from J, leaving 6 bases between them. Regarding this clone: Its specificity is unknown. Other DNA sequences of this sample code for an identical CDR3.

The PCR had 60 Vbeta and 13 Jbeta primers. Measured with immunoSEQ multiplex PCR; TCRdb has only the in-frame clones, and not every one. The sample lists 200,000 to 250,000 clones; 60% to 85% were seen once. This chain links TRBV2 with TRBJ1-4; D remains ambiguous. The sequencing sample was made of PBMCs. The receptor was derived from a man in his forties or fifties in good health and CMV-seronegative. CDR3 nucleotide sequence: TGTGCCAGCTCCCCGAATGAAAAACTGTTTTTT. Translating gives CASSPNEKLFF. The variable domain in full, with the rest retrieved from reference TRBV2 and TRBJ1-4, is EPEVTQTPSHQVTQMGQEVILRCVPISNHLYFYWYRQILGQKVEFLVSFYNNEISEKSEIFDDQFSVERPDGSNFTLKIRSTKLEDSAMYFCASSPNEKLFFGSGTQLSVL.